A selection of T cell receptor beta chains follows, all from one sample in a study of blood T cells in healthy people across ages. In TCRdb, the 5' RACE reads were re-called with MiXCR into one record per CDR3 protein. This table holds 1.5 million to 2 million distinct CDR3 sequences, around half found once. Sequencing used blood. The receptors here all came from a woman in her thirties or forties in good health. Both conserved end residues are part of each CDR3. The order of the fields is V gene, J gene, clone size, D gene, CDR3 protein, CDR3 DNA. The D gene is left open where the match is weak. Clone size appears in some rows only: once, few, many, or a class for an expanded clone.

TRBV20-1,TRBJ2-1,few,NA,CSARKVGSYNEQFF,TGCAGTGCTAGGAAGGTGGGCTCCTACAATGAGCAGTTCTTC
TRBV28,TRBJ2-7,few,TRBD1,CASSPRGSDEQYF,TGTGCCAGCAGTCCCAGGGGGAGCGACGAGCAGTACTTC
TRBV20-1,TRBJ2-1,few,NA,CSARSLATDEQFF,TGCAGTGCTAGATCCCTTGCGACCGATGAGCAGTTCTTC
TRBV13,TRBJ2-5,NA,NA,CASSLRLGGDQETQYF,TGTGCCAGCAGCTTAAGGCTAGGGGGGGATCAAGAGACCCAGTACTTC
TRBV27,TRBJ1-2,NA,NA,CASSKLMGRGYTF,TGTGCCAGCAGTAAGTTAATGGGTAGAGGCTACACCTTC
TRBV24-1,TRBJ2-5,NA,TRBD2,CATSDQRGKETQYF,TGTGCCACCAGTGATCAGCGGGGTAAGGAGACCCAGTACTTC
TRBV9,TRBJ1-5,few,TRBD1,CASSAQGGQPQHF,TGTGCCAGCAGCGCCCAGGGGGGCCAGCCCCAGCATTTT
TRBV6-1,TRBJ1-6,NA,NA,CASRPGTQASYNSPLHF,TGTGCCAGCAGACCCGGGACTCAGGCCTCCTATAATTCACCCCTCCACTTT
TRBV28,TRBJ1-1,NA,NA,CASRTSPWGWAFF,TGTGCCAGCAGGACAAGCCCCTGGGGGTGGGCTTTCTTT
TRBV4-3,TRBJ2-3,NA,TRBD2,CASSQSQRGRGDTQYF,TGCGCCAGCAGCCAGTCACAGCGGGGGAGGGGAGATACGCAGTATTTT
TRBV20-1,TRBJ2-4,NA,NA,CSASRLGQTAKNIQYF,TGCAGTGCTTCCCGCTTAGGGCAGACGGCCAAAAACATTCAGTACTTC
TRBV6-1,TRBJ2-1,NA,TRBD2,CASSRRQGLAGANEQFF,TGTGCCAGCAGTCGCCGACAAGGACTAGCGGGGGCCAATGAGCAGTTCTTC
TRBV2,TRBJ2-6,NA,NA,CASMDPAPLGANVLTF,TGTGCCAGCATGGACCCAGCACCTCTTGGGGCCAACGTCCTGACTTTC
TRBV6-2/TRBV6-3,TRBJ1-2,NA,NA,CASSAQGGSYGYTF,TGTGCCAGCAGTGCACAAGGTGGATCCTATGGCTACACCTTC
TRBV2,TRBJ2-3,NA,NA,CARTSVGTQYF,TGTGCCAGGACCTCGGTGGGTACGCAGTATTTT
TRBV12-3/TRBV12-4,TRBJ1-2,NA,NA,CASTRREGYGYTF,TGTGCCAGCACCCGCAGGGAGGGCTATGGCTACACCTTC
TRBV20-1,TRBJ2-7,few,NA,CSARAPITTYEQYF,TGCAGTGCTAGAGCCCCGATTACTACCTACGAGCAGTACTTC
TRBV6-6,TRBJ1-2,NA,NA,CASSYTAGARYGYTF,TGTGCCAGCAGTTACACAGCGGGGGCGCGGTACGGCTACACCTTC
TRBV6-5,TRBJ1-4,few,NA,CASSPMGGGEKLFF,TGTGCCAGCAGTCCGATGGGGGGAGGTGAAAAACTGTTTTTT
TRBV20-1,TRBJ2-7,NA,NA,CSASSQGHEQYF,TGCAGTGCTAGTAGTCAGGGGCACGAGCAGTACTTC
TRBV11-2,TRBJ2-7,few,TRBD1,CASSLGTGAGFGSYEQYF,TGTGCCAGCAGCCTCGGGACAGGGGCCGGGTTTGGATCCTACGAGCAGTACTTC
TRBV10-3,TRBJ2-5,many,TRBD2,CAISDRGGETQYF,TGTGCCATCAGTGATAGGGGAGGGGAGACCCAGTACTTC
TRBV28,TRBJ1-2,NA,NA,CASSPWGPTQGYTF,TGTGCCAGCAGTCCCTGGGGACCGACCCAGGGCTACACCTTC
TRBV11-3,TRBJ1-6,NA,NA,CASSQFKGGDSPLHF,TGTGCCAGCAGCCAATTTAAGGGGGGGGATTCACCCCTCCACTTT
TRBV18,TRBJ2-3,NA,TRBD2,CASAGLAGGHTDTQYF,TGTGCCAGCGCGGGACTAGCGGGGGGCCACACAGATACGCAGTATTTT
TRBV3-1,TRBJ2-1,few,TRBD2,CASSQDLTGTSLYNEQFF,TGTGCCAGCAGCCAAGACCTAACCGGGACTAGTCTCTACAATGAGCAGTTCTTC
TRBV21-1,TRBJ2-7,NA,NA,CASSKGNRPYEQYF,TGTGCCAGCAGCAAAGGTAACAGGCCCTACGAGCAGTACTTC
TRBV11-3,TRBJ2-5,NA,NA,CASRNGQQETQYF,TGTGCCAGCAGAAACGGACAGCAAGAGACCCAGTACTTC